The 25 T cell receptor beta chains presented below share a single source sample, sequenced in a study of blood T cell repertoires in COVID-19. Assay used: immunoSEQ multiplex PCR; TCRdb lists only in-frame clones, some missing. The sample has under 150,000 clones; 79% are singletons. The sample comprised peripheral blood. These receptors were taken from a man between 60 and 70 years old with acute or convalescent COVID-19.

The V gene is TRBV21-1, the J gene TRBJ1-5. TRBV21-1 is a known pseudogene. The CDR3 length is 15 residues. The chain's CDR3 is CASSKDGGLNQPQHF. The DNA of the CDR3 is TGTGCCAGCAGCAAAGACGGAGGTCTCAATCAGCCCCAGCATTTT.

V gene TRBV19 combines with J gene TRBJ2-2; maybe TRBD1 (5 bases). CDR3 length: 15 amino acids. V was trimmed by 2 bases and J by 6 bases, leaving 13 bases between them. From germline, CDR1 is LNHDA and CDR2 SQIVND (reference sequence). The CDR3, as DNA: TGTGCCAGTAGTATACAGGGTGTAACCCCCGGGGAGCTGTTTTTT. Residues: CASSIQGVTPGELFF.

A single count supports this clone. The chain uses TRBV30 and TRBJ1-4; D unclear. The germline V and J ends were trimmed by 6 bases and 4 bases, with 12 bases remaining between them. CDR1 GTSNPN and CDR2 SVGIG come from the germline V gene (reference sequence). The CDR3 is 13 residues long. CDR3 in amino acids: CACMDGINEKLFF. CDR3 bases: TGTGCCTGCATGGACGGGATTAATGAAAAACTGTTTTTT.

The chain has TRBV6-4 and TRBJ2-1, with 8 bases lining up with TRBD2. The CDR3 sequence is 13 residues long. Germline V lookup: CDR1 MRHNA, CDR2 SNTAGT. With 8 bases clipped from V and 13 bases from J, the junction kept 13 bases outside the gene matches. The CDR3 sequence is CASALEGGRSQFF. DNA for the CDR3: TGTGCCAGCGCCCTCGAGGGCGGGAGGAGTCAGTTCTTC.

CDR3 coding DNA: TGCGCCAGCAGTTCCGCCCCGACAGGGACGGGAAACACCATATATTTT. It encodes CASSSAPTGTGNTIYF. The J gene is TRBJ1-3, the V gene TRBV5-1, with TRBD1 identical over 7 bases. Looked up from germline, CDR1 is SGHRS and CDR2 is YFSETQ. V lost 5 bases to trimming and J lost 4 bases; unmatched junction nucleotides: 12. The CDR3 extends over 16 amino acids.

This clone was detected only a few times. An end of the junction differs from the germline gene, which may be a read error. The V gene is TRBV29-1, the J gene TRBJ2-7; unclear D gene. CDR3 size: 12 residues. The germline gives CDR1 SQVTM, CDR2 ANQGSEA. The CDR3 here is CSVEGTSYEQYF. Written as DNA, the CDR3 is TGCAGCGTGGAAGGTACGAGCTACGAGCAGTACTTC.

The chain links TRBV18 to TRBJ1-1, with a possible D match to TRBD1 (6 bases). Germline V CDR1 and CDR2: KGHSH, LQKENI. V lost 3 bases and J lost 2, with 13 bases in between. CDR3 length equals 15 residues. CDR3 bases: TGTGCCAGCTCACCGATTCCACAGGGCAACACTGAAGCTTTCTTT. Its protein product is CASSPIPQGNTEAFF.

The genes are TRBV13 and TRBJ2-2; TRBD2 matches at 10 bases. With 2 bases clipped from V and 6 bases from J, the junction kept 12 bases outside the gene matches. This CDR3 has 18 residues. In germline, CDR1 is PRHDT, CDR2 FYEKMQ (reference sequence). The CDR3 loop reads CASSLFSSGRSGSGELFF. The CDR3, as DNA: TGTGCCAGCAGCTTATTCTCTAGCGGGAGATCGGGTTCCGGGGAGCTGTTTTTT.

This sequence joins TRBV6-2 or TRBV6-3 and TRBJ1-2, with D unclear. Germline assignment: CDR1 MNHEY and CDR2 SVGEGT. This CDR3 is built from 14 residues. V gave up 2 bases and J gave up 0 bases, with 7 bases separating them. The CDR3 DNA reads as TGTGCCAGCAGTTACGGCAGGACTAACTATGGCTACACCTTC. It codes for CASSYGRTNYGYTF.

A few counts support this clone. The rearrangement links TRBV28 to TRBJ1-1; D ambiguous. This CDR3 region has 12 residues. The germline V gene encodes CDR1 MDHEN and CDR2 SYDVKM. V was shortened by 6 bases and J by 11 bases, with 16 bases between the two germline ends. The CDR3 bases are TGTGCCAGCAGCCCCGCCTTGAGTCGGGCTTTCTTT. Its protein is CASSPALSRAFF.

The chain has TRBV12-3 or TRBV12-4 and TRBJ1-5; 9 bases agree with TRBD1. The junction had 2 bases not matched to a gene; V was cut back by 6 bases and J by 5 bases. This CDR3 has 13 residues. The CDR3, as DNA: TGTGCCAGCAGGGGGACAGGGTATCAGCCCCAGCATTTT. Amino acids: CASRGTGYQPQHF.

This chain connects TRBV6-6 to TRBJ2-1; D not resolved. The CDR3 is 14 residues long. Germline V CDR1 and CDR2: MNHNY, SVGAGI (reference sequence). The V gene lost 4 bases and the J gene lost 4 bases, with 11 bases spanning the gap. CDR3 sequence: CASSSPPVYNEQFF. DNA for the CDR3: TGTGCCAGCAGTTCCCCTCCGGTTTACAATGAGCAGTTCTTC.

The chain couples TRBV27 to TRBJ1-5, with 11 positions matching TRBD1. CDR1 MNHEY and CDR2 SMNVEV come from the germline V gene (reference sequence). Trimming removed 7 bases from V and 4 bases from J; junction bases left unmatched: 12. The CDR3 is 17 residues long. CDR3 amino acids: CASTRTGGYGRNQPQHF. The CDR3 DNA reads TGTGCCAGCACGAGGACAGGGGGCTATGGAAGGAATCAGCCCCAGCATTTT.

The V and J genes are TRBV11-2 and TRBJ2-1; 9 bases are a match to TRBD2. The CDR3 length is 15 residues. Germline V lookup: CDR1 SGHAT, CDR2 FQNNGV. J lost 4 bases, V lost 4 bases, and 5 bases had no gene match. Here the CDR3 DNA reads TGTGCCAGCAGCTGGCTTACTAGCGGGTACAATGAGCAGTTCTTC. Translated, it gives CASSWLTSGYNEQFF.

The V and J genes are TRBV5-1 and TRBJ2-5; 8 nucleotides line up with TRBD2. The CDR3 has 16 residues. V lost 1 base and J lost 1; bases outside the gene matches: 6. CDR1 and CDR2 (germline): SGHRS, YFSETQ. CDR3 in DNA: TGCGCCAGCAGCTTGATCAGCGGGAGTGCCCAAGAGACCCAGTACTTC. It yields the protein CASSLISGSAQETQYF.

The genes are TRBV6-5 and TRBJ2-2, with D unclear. The CDR3 length is 14 residues. Germline V gives CDR1 MNHEY, CDR2 SVGAGI. V was trimmed by 0 bases and J by 5 bases, leaving 7 bases between them. CDR3 amino acids: CASSYSARTGELFF. The CDR3 DNA is TGTGCCAGCAGTTACTCTGCGCGGACCGGGGAGCTGTTTTTT.

The chain employs TRBV19 and TRBJ1-1, with TRBD1 as a possible D gene (5 bases). Germline V lookup: CDR1 LNHDA, CDR2 SQIVND (reference sequence). Trimming took 2 bases from V and 9 from J, leaving 16 bases between them. The CDR3 has 14 amino acids. CDR3 sequence: CASSIRDRYNQAFF. DNA for the CDR3: TGTGCCAGTAGTATAAGAGACAGATATAACCAAGCTTTCTTT.

The V gene is TRBV18, the J gene TRBJ2-7; no definite D call. The germline V and J ends were trimmed by 0 bases and 2 bases, with 8 bases remaining between them. The V gene's germline CDR1 is KGHSH and CDR2 LQKENI. This CDR3 comprises 14 residues. The CDR3 region is CASSPPAQTYEQYF. CDR3 DNA: TGTGCCAGCTCACCACCGGCACAGACCTACGAGCAGTACTTC.

The chain uses TRBV3-1 (or the pseudogene TRBV3-2) and TRBJ1-4; no definite D call. Germline assignment: CDR1 LGHDT and CDR2 YNNKEL (reference sequence). V lost 1 base and J lost 17, with 14 bases in between. The CDR3 is 12 amino acids. CDR3 nucleotides: TGTGCCAGCAGCCAAGTAACCTCGGAGGTATTTTTT. It yields the protein CASSQVTSEVFF.

The chain carries TRBV5-8 and TRBJ2-5; D gene uncertain. This CDR3 spans 15 amino acids. The V gene lost 4 bases and the J gene lost 0 bases, with 13 bases spanning the gap. Germline CDR1 and CDR2: SGHTS and YDEGEE. The CDR3 bases are TGTGCCAGCAGCAGCGAGGCTACTTACCAAGAGACCCAGTACTTC. This gives the protein CASSSEATYQETQYF.

The J gene is TRBJ2-7, the V gene TRBV10-3, with D tentatively TRBD1 (6 bases). There are 15 residues in the CDR3. Germline loops: CDR1 ENHRY, CDR2 SYGVKD. Trimming shortened V by 2 bases and J by 2 bases, and 13 bases separated the two germline ends. CDR3 in amino acids: CAISEGQGHPYEQYF. As DNA, the CDR3 is TGTGCCATCAGTGAGGGGCAGGGGCACCCCTACGAGCAGTACTTC.

V usage is TRBV6-7 and J usage is TRBJ2-7, with D possibly matching TRBD1 (5 bases). TRBV6-7 is noted as an ORF with a role that remains uncertain. V was trimmed by 8 bases and J by 2 bases, leaving 16 bases between them. CDR3 size: 14 residues. The CDR3 region has the DNA TGTGCCAGCCTGCCGACAGTATTAGCCTACGAGCAGTACTTC. Amino acids: CASLPTVLAYEQYF.

J is TRBJ1-5 and V is TRBV7-2; D is perhaps TRBD1 (5 bases). In germline, CDR1 is SGHTA, CDR2 FQGNSA. There are 13 residues in the CDR3. V lost 5 bases to trimming and J lost 7 bases, with 12 bases between them. The CDR3 region has the DNA TGTGCCAGCAGCGCCCGTGGGGGGCAGCCCCAGCATTTT. Its protein is CASSARGGQPQHF.

The V gene is TRBV6-5, the J gene TRBJ2-5, with D maybe TRBD2 (7 bases). V lost 2 bases and J 4 bases, leaving 17 bases between the germline ends. Germline loops: CDR1 MNHEY, CDR2 SVGAGI. The length of the CDR3 is 16 residues. The DNA of the CDR3 is TGTGCCAGCAGTTACGGGGGCGGGGGAAGTGGAGAGACCCAGTACTTC. Protein product: CASSYGGGGSGETQYF.

The chain combines TRBV29-1 with TRBJ1-2; TRBD1 matches 9 bases. Germline V CDR1 and CDR2: SQVTM, ANQGSEA. CDR3 length equals 14 residues. After removal of 5 bases from V and 4 bases from J, the junction contained 8 bases not matched to a gene. CDR3 sequence reads: CSVTGDRVLYGYTF. DNA for the CDR3: TGCAGCGTTACAGGGGACAGGGTACTCTATGGCTACACCTTC.